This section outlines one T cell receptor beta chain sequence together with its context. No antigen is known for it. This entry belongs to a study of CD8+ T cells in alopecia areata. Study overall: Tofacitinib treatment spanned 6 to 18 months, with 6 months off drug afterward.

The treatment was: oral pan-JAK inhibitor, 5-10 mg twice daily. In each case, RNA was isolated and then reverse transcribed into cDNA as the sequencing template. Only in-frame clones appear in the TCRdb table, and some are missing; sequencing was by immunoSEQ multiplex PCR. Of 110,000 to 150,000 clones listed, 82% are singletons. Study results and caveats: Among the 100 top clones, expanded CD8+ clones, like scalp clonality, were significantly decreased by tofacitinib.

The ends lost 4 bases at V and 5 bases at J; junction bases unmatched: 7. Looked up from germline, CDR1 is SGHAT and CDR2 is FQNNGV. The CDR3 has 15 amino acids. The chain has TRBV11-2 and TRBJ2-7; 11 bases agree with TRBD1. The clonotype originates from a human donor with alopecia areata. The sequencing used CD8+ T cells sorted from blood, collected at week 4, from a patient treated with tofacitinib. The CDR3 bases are TGTGCCAGCAGCTCGTACCGGGACAGGGGGGACGAGCAGTACTTC. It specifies CASSSYRDRGDEQYF.